Below, 18 T cell receptor beta chains from the same sample are listed, as sequenced in a study of OX40 agonist ivuxolimab in advanced cancers. TCRdb keeps only in-frame clones here, not all; method: immunoSEQ multiplex PCR. The sample lists more than 60,000 clones, around 94% occurring once. The material sequenced was CD4+ or CD8+ T cells sorted from blood, taken in a trial of the OX40 agonist ivuxolimab. The source of these receptors is an adult with an advanced solid tumor such as melanoma, head and neck, liver or kidney cancer.

The rearrangement links TRBV9 to TRBJ1-2; a possible D gene is TRBD1 (5 bases). The germline V gene encodes CDR1 SGDLS and CDR2 YYNGEE. V was trimmed by 5 bases and J by 3 bases, leaving 17 bases between them. This CDR3 has 15 residues. The CDR3 nucleotides read TGTGCCAGCAGTGCATATTGGGGCACGGACTATGGCTACACCTTC. This sequence encodes CASSAYWGTDYGYTF.

V gene TRBV9 combines with J gene TRBJ2-1; D is unresolved. Germline CDR1 SGDLS, CDR2 YYNGEE. Trimming cost V 4 bases and J 5 bases, with 7 bases left between them. There are 12 residues in the CDR3. The CDR3 DNA reads TGTGCCAGCAGCCCTATAGACAATGAGCAGTTCTTC. It codes for CASSPIDNEQFF.

The CDR3 nucleotides read TGTGCCAGCAGCTTAGGGCCCCCTCTAGACCTTTATAGCAATCAGCCCCAGCATTTT. Its translation: CASSLGPPLDLYSNQPQHF. The rearrangement links TRBV7-6 to TRBJ1-5; D is unresolved. The CDR3 loop spans 19 amino acids. From germline, CDR1 is SGHVS and CDR2 FNYEAQ. Trimming pared 1 base from V and 0 bases from J, leaving 19 bases between.

Here the CDR3 reads CASSIRFGTGAQETQYF. CDR3 nucleotide sequence: TGTGCCAGCAGTATTCGATTCGGGACAGGGGCCCAAGAGACCCAGTACTTC. The chain joins TRBV27 to TRBJ2-5, with TRBD1 matching over 10 bases. The CDR3 has 17 residues. Trimming took 5 bases from V and 1 from J; bases not matched to a gene: 10. Germline CDR1 and CDR2: MNHEY and SMNVEV (reference sequence).

This chain joins TRBV6-5 and TRBJ1-2, with a tentative D call TRBD1 (6 bases). Germline lookup yields CDR1 MNHEY and CDR2 SVGAGI. The CDR3 is made up of 14 amino acids. V shed 2 bases and J shed 2 bases, with 9 bases lying between them. The CDR3 bases are TGTGCCAGCAGTTACGACAGGCGGAACTATGGCTACACCTTC. Encoded protein: CASSYDRRNYGYTF.

V usage is TRBV6-1 and J usage is TRBJ1-2; a weak D match, TRBD1 (6 bases). Germline CDR1 and CDR2: MNHNS and SASEGT. The germline V and J ends were trimmed by 1 base and 0 bases, with 9 bases remaining between them. This CDR3 contains 15 residues. The CDR3 coding sequence is TGTGCCAGCAGTGAAGGACAGGCGCCTAACTATGGCTACACCTTC. Amino acid sequence: CASSEGQAPNYGYTF.

The V gene is TRBV12-5, the J gene TRBJ2-5, with TRBD2 matching over 7 bases. Germline loops: CDR1 LGHNT, CDR2 FRNRAP. The CDR3 has 16 residues. Germline trimming cut 4 bases from V and 5 bases from J; bases unmatched to any gene: 13. This CDR3 is CASGWSPEPGGETQYF. DNA of the CDR3: TGTGCTAGTGGTTGGAGCCCCGAGCCCGGGGGGGAGACCCAGTACTTC.

The genes are TRBV29-1 and TRBJ1-3; perhaps TRBD1 as D (5 bases). The V gene's germline CDR1 is SQVTM and CDR2 ANQGSEA. V was clipped by 6 bases and J by 4 bases, with 19 bases between them. The length of the CDR3 is 15 residues. The CDR3, as DNA: TGCAGCGTGATGGGGCAGGCGGCGGCGGGAAACACCATATATTTT. Translated: CSVMGQAAAGNTIYF.

The chain joins TRBV4-3 to TRBJ2-2; D unresolved. Germline V gives CDR1 LGHNA, CDR2 YSLEER. The V end lost 0 bases, the J end lost 3 bases, and 11 bases lay between the germline ends. The CDR3 runs 16 residues. This chain's CDR3 is CASSQDAEPHTGELFF. The CDR3, as DNA: TGCGCCAGCAGCCAAGATGCAGAGCCGCACACCGGGGAGCTGTTTTTT.

This chain links TRBV5-1 with TRBJ2-7; 10 bases are shared with TRBD1. CDR1 and CDR2 (germline): SGHRS, YFSETQ. V shed 4 bases, J shed 1 base, and the junction held 5 bases outside the gene matches. The CDR3 contains 15 residues. This CDR3 reads CASSHGTGASYEQYF. CDR3 bases: TGCGCCAGCAGCCATGGGACAGGGGCTTCCTACGAGCAGTACTTC.

The chain carries TRBV27 and TRBJ1-5, with D maybe TRBD1 (5 bases). With 9 bases removed from V and 3 bases from J, the gap between germline ends came to 15 bases. Germline CDR1 and CDR2: MNHEY and SMNVEV (reference sequence). This CDR3 is 14 amino acids long. CDR3 coding DNA: TGTGCCAGTCAGGCGGGAGGGGTCAATCAGCCCCAGCATTTT. It specifies CASQAGGVNQPQHF.

The chain couples TRBV4-3 to TRBJ2-5; 7 bases map to TRBD1. The J call is uncertain, as TRBJ2-7 better fits the DNA end. Germline V gene lookup returns CDR1 LGHNA and CDR2 YSLEER. The length of the CDR3 is 15 residues. The chain's CDR3 is CASSQDPGQSYEQYF. The CDR3 nucleotides are TGCGCCAGCAGCCAAGATCCGGGACAGTCCTACGAGCAGTACTTC.

The gene calls are TRBV14 and TRBJ2-5, with D tentatively TRBD2 (5 bases). This CDR3 has 14 amino acids. The germline gives CDR1 SGHDN, CDR2 FVKESK. Trimming removed 1 base at V and 2 bases at J, with 8 bases between. CDR3 DNA sequence: TGTGCCAGCAGCCAAGTAGCGCTACAAGAGACCCAGTACTTC. This translates into CASSQVALQETQYF.

The V call is TRBV7-9, the J call TRBJ2-7, with 9 bases lining up with TRBD1. From germline, CDR1 is SEHNR and CDR2 FQNEAQ (reference sequence). CDR3 size: 16 residues. With V trimmed by 5 bases and J by 3 bases, 11 bases remained unmatched. This CDR3 is CASSPPPQGASYEQYF. DNA for the CDR3: TGTGCCAGCAGCCCCCCCCCACAGGGGGCAAGCTACGAGCAGTACTTC. The variable domain in full, completed from reference TRBV7-9 and TRBJ2-7, reads DTGVSQNPRHKITKRGQNVTFRCDPISEHNRLYWYRQTLGQGPEFLTYFQNEAQLEKSRLLSDRFSAERPKGSFSTLEIQRTEQGDSAMYLCASSPPPQGASYEQYFGPGTRLTVT.

The chain has TRBV28 and TRBJ2-2; D is perhaps TRBD2 (6 bases). Trimming took 7 bases from V and 8 from J, leaving 17 bases between them. The CDR3 runs to 14 residues. Germline loops: CDR1 MDHEN, CDR2 SYDVKM. The CDR3 DNA reads as TGTGCCAGCACCACTTCATGGGGGAGGGGGGAGCTGTTTTTT. Encoded protein: CASTTSWGRGELFF.

This chain uses TRBV10-1 with TRBJ2-1; the D is unclear. Germline CDR1 reads WNHNN; CDR2 reads SYGVQD (reference sequence). This CDR3 is 11 amino acids long. Trimming pared 3 bases from V and 6 bases from J, leaving 3 bases between. This chain's CDR3 is CASSDGNEQFF. DNA of the CDR3: TGCGCCAGCAGTGACGGCAATGAGCAGTTCTTC.

The chain has TRBV9 and TRBJ1-4, with TRBD1 matching 7 bases. Germline values: CDR1 SGDLS, CDR2 YYNGEE. The CDR3 length is 15 residues. The V segment lost 1 base and the J segment 6 bases; nucleotides outside the gene matches: 6. The DNA for the CDR3 is TGTGCCAGCAGCGTACAGGGGGATAGGGATGAAAAACTGTTTTTT. Its translation is CASSVQGDRDEKLFF.

The chain uses TRBV4-1 and TRBJ1-1, with D uncertain. In germline, CDR1 is MGHRA, CDR2 YSYEKL. This CDR3 has 14 residues. Trimming took off 1 base at V and 4 bases at J, with 10 bases between the two ends. The CDR3 region is CASSQGPVGTEAFF. CDR3 DNA: TGCGCCAGCAGCCAAGGCCCAGTGGGCACTGAAGCTTTCTTT.